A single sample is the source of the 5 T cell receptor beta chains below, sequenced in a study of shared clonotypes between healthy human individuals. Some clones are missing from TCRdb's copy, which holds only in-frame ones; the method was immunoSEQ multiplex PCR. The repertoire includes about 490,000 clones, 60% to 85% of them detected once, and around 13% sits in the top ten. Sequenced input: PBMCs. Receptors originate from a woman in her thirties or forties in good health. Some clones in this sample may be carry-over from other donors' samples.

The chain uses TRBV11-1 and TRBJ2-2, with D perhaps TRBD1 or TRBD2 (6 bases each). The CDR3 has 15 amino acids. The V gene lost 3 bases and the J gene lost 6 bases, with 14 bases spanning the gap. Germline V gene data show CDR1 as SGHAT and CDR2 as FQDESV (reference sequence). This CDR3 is CASSFLVGGAGELFF. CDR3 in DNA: TGTGCCAGCAGCTTCCTCGTCGGGGGCGCCGGGGAGCTGTTTTTT.

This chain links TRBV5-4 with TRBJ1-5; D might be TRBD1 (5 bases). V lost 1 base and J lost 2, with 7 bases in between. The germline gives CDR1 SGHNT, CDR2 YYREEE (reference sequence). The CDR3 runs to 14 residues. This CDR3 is CASSLTGGNQPQHF. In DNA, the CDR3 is TGTGCCAGCAGCTTGACGGGGGGCAATCAGCCCCAGCATTTT.

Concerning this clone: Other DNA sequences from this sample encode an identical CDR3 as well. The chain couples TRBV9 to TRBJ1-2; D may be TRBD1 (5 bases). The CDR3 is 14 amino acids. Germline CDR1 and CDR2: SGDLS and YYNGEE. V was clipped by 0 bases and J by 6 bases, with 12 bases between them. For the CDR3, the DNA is TGTGCCAGCAGCGTAGGAGCACAAGGGGATGGCTACACCTTC. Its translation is CASSVGAQGDGYTF.

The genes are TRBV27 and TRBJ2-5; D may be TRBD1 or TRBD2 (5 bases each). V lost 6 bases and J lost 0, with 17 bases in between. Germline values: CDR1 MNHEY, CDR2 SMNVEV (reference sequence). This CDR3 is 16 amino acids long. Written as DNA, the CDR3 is TGTGCCAGCAGGGATCAGGGAGAGGGGTACCAAGAGACCCAGTACTTC. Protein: CASRDQGEGYQETQYF.

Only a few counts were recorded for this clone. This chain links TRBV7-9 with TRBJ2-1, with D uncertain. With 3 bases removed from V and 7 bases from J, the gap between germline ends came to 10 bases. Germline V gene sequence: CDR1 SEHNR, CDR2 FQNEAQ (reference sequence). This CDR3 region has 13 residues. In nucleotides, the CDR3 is TGTGCCAGCAGCTTTGGGTCGGAAAATGAGCAGTTCTTC. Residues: CASSFGSENEQFF.